What follows are 14 T cell receptor beta chains derived from one specimen sequenced in a study of regulatory T cells in long-lasting Graves disease. The time point here: newly diagnosed GD, antithyroid drugs for less than 3 months. PBMC RNA was the source of the TCR library. Researchers made TCR beta libraries by using iRepertoire HTBI primers and running Arm-PCR on CDR3 regions. TCRdb independently ran MiXCR on the multiplex PCR reads; one entry per CDR3 protein. The sample lists about 460,000 distinct CDR3 sequences, 12% to 15% seen once, with about a sixth in the top ten. Separately, the same data were catalogued under a study of T cells in Graves' hyperthyroidism and ophthalmopathy.

The sequencing here drew on peripheral blood mononuclear cells (PBMCs), taken at new diagnosis, from a patient treated with antithyroid drugs. The receptors shown here come from a woman between 45 and 65 years old with Graves disease.

In its sample, this clonotype was seen a few times. The chain uses TRBV19 and TRBJ2-7; 11 bases line up with TRBD2. The J segment lost 2 bases and the V segment lost 2 bases, leaving 5 bases of the junction unmatched. The CDR3 loop spans 16 amino acids. The germline V gene has CDR1 LNHDA and CDR2 SQIVND (reference sequence). DNA for the CDR3: TGTGCCAGTAGTATAAGGCTAGCGGGAGGCACCTACGAGCAGTACTTC. Translated, it gives CASSIRLAGGTYEQYF.

The sample holds many counts of this clonotype. The chain joins TRBV5-1 to TRBJ1-1; 10 positions match TRBD1. With V trimmed by 5 bases and J by 5 bases, 6 bases remained unmatched. CDR1 is SGHRS, CDR2 YFSETQ, per germline. There are 14 residues in the CDR3. DNA of the CDR3: TGCGCCAGCAGACCGGACAGGGGGGGAACTGAAGCTTTCTTT. Its protein is CASRPDRGGTEAFF.

This clonotype was recorded many times. This chain links TRBV28 with TRBJ2-1, with 10 bases aligning to TRBD2. J gave up 7 bases and V 6 bases, and 9 bases lay outside the gene matches. This CDR3 spans 15 amino acids. The germline V gene has CDR1 MDHEN and CDR2 SYDVKM. The DNA for the CDR3 is TGTGCCAGCAGCTCGGCTAGCGGGAGTTGGAATGAGCAGTTCTTC. Protein: CASSSASGSWNEQFF.

This clonotype has more than one count but fewer than ten. The chain combines TRBV20-1 with TRBJ2-7, with 14 bases that match TRBD2. The V and J ends lost 6 bases and 3 bases, in that order; junction bases with no gene match: 19. Germline V gene lookup returns CDR1 DFQATT and CDR2 SNEGSKA (reference sequence). This CDR3 has 19 residues. CDR3 sequence reads: CSAGAPPGLAGAKVYEQYF. The CDR3 region has the DNA TGCAGTGCCGGAGCCCCCCCGGGACTAGCGGGAGCTAAGGTCTACGAGCAGTACTTC.

In this sample, this clonotype turned up once. Only one base separates this from a far larger clonotype, so it likely reflects a read error. The CDR3 sequence is CASSQGVGTHYEQFF. In DNA form, the CDR3 reads TGTGCCAGCAGCCAGGGGGTAGGAACCCACTACGAGCAGTTCTTC. J is TRBJ2-1 and V is TRBV11-2; the match to TRBD1 covers 7 bases. CDR1 and CDR2 from the germline V gene are SGHAT and FQNNGV. There are 15 residues in the CDR3. Germline trimming cut 5 bases from V and 10 bases from J; bases unmatched to any gene: 14.

The gene calls are TRBV20-1 and TRBJ2-1; D may correspond to TRBD1 or TRBD2 (6 bases each). This CDR3 is built from 14 residues. Germline V gene sequence: CDR1 DFQATT, CDR2 SNEGSKA (reference sequence). Trimming cost V 3 bases and J 2 bases, with 11 bases left between them. CDR3 in amino acids: CSARGGQTYNEQFF. In DNA, the CDR3 is TGCAGTGCTAGGGGAGGACAGACCTACAATGAGCAGTTCTTC.

This clonotype occurred many times. The rearrangement links TRBV28 to TRBJ1-6; TRBD1 matches 9 bases. The CDR3 is 14 amino acids. Per the germline V gene, CDR1 is MDHEN and CDR2 is SYDVKM. Trimming took 5 bases from V and 10 from J; bases not matched to a gene: 6. CDR3 bases: TGTGCCAGCAGTCCGGGACAGGGTGGCTCACCCCTCCACTTT. It is translated as CASSPGQGGSPLHF. Variable domain in full (rest from reference TRBV28 and TRBJ1-6): DVKVTQSSRYLVKRTGEKVFLECVQDMDHENMFWYRQDPGLGLRLIYFSYDVKMKEKGDIPEGYSVSREKKERFSLILESASTNQTSMYLCASSPGQGGSPLHFGNGTRLTVT.

The V and J genes are TRBV6-5 and TRBJ2-1; 11 bases match TRBD2. V gave up 2 bases and J gave up 5 bases; unmatched junction bases: 14. CDR1 is MNHEY, CDR2 SVGAGI, per germline. This CDR3 spans 19 amino acids. The CDR3, as DNA: TGTGCCAGCAGTTACCCGAAGGGGTTCCTAGCGGGAGGCCACAATGAGCAGTTCTTC. Amino acids: CASSYPKGFLAGGHNEQFF.

V is TRBV5-1 and J is TRBJ2-4, with a tentative D call TRBD1 (6 bases). CDR3 length equals 13 residues. The germline V gene encodes CDR1 SGHRS and CDR2 YFSETQ. The V end lost 0 bases, the J end lost 6 bases, and 7 bases lay between the germline ends. In nucleotides, the CDR3 is TGCGCCAGCAGCTTGGGAGGGGGAAACATTCAGTACTTC. Its translation: CASSLGGGNIQYF. Supplemented by reference TRBV5-1 and TRBJ2-4, the full variable domain reads KAGVTQTPRYLIKTRGQQVTLSCSPISGHRSVSWYQQTPGQGLQFLFEYFSETQRNKGNFPGRFSGRQFSNSRSEMNVSTLELGDSALYLCASSLGGGNIQYFGAGTRLSVL.

This clonotype was seen repeatedly, ten times or more. The gene calls are TRBV3-1 and TRBJ2-7; D not resolved. Deletions cut 3 bases from V and 4 bases from J, with 13 bases between. This CDR3 spans 14 amino acids. Germline V gene lookup returns CDR1 LGHDT and CDR2 YNNKEL (reference sequence). The CDR3 nucleotides are TGTGCCAGCAGCCAGGCAGGTACGCTTTACGAGCAGTACTTC. Amino acids: CASSQAGTLYEQYF.

V usage is TRBV15 and J usage is TRBJ1-3; D not resolved. Trimming removed 5 bases from V and 0 bases from J, with 11 bases in between. Looked up from germline, CDR1 is LNHNV and CDR2 is YYDKDF (reference sequence). This CDR3 region has 15 residues. Written as DNA, the CDR3 is TGTGCCACCAGCCTCGACAAGACCTCTGGAAACACCATATATTTT. This encodes CATSLDKTSGNTIYF. The full variable domain, completed using reference TRBV15 and TRBJ1-3, is DAMVIQNPRYQVTQFGKPVTLSCSQTLNHNVMYWYQQKSSQAPKLLFHYYDKDFNNEADTPDNFQSRRPNTSFCFLDIRSPGLGDTAMYLCATSLDKTSGNTIYFGEGSWLTVV.

This clonotype was observed many times. This chain links TRBV11-1 with TRBJ2-2; D may be TRBD2 (5 bases). This CDR3 has 14 amino acids. V was pared by 3 bases and J by 4 bases, with 9 bases between. Germline V gives CDR1 SGHAT, CDR2 FQDESV (reference sequence). The CDR3 is CASSFFTSTGELFF. The CDR3 DNA sequence: TGTGCCAGCAGCTTTTTTACTAGCACCGGGGAGCTGTTTTTT. Looking up the rest from reference TRBV11-1 and TRBJ2-2 gives the full variable domain: EAEVAQSPRYKITEKSQAVAFWCDPISGHATLYWYRQILGQGPELLVQFQDESVVDDSQLPKDRFSAERLKGVDSTLKIQPAELGDSAMYLCASSFFTSTGELFFGEGSRLTVL.

This clonotype appeared many times. This chain uses TRBV7-3 with TRBJ1-1, with a tentative D call TRBD1 (6 bases). V lost 8 bases and J lost 5, with 12 bases in between. The CDR3 has 12 amino acids. From germline, CDR1 is SGHTA and CDR2 FQGTGA. The CDR3 coding sequence is TGTGCCAGCTCTGGAGGGGGTACTGAAGCTTTCTTT. It is translated as CASSGGGTEAFF.

This clonotype was observed a few times. The chain couples TRBV25-1 to TRBJ2-7, with TRBD2 as a possible D gene (6 bases). Trimming took 2 bases from V and 2 from J, leaving 10 bases between them. Germline V lookup: CDR1 MGHDK, CDR2 SYGVNS. This CDR3 is 14 amino acids long. The DNA for the CDR3 is TGTGCCAGCAGTGAACCGGACTATACCTACGAGCAGTACTTC. It translates to CASSEPDYTYEQYF.